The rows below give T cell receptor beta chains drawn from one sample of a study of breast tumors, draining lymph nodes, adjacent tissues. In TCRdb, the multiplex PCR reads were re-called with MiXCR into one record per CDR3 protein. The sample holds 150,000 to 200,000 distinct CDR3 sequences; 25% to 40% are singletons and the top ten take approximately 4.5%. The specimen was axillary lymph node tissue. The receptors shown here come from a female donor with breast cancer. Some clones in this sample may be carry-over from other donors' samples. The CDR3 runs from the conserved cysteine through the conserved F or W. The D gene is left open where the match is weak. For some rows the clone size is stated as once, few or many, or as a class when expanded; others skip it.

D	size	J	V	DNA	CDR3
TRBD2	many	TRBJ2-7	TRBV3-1	TGTGCCAGCAGCCAATGGACTAGCGGGAGAAGTGAGCAGTACTTC	CASSQWTSGRSEQYF
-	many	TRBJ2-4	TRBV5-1	TGCGCCAGCAGCCGGGGACCGGGGGACATTCAGTACTTC	CASSRGPGDIQYF
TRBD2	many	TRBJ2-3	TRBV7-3	TGTGCCAGCAGCCTGGGACTAGCGGGAGCGGATACGCAGTATTTT	CASSLGLAGADTQYF
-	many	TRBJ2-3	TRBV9	TGTGCCAGCAGCGTAGTAGCCCAGGGCACAGATACGCAGTATTTT	CASSVVAQGTDTQYF
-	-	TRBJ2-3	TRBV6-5	TGTGCCAGCAGTTACATGGGGGGTAGCGCGAATACGCAGTATTTT	CASSYMGGSANTQYF
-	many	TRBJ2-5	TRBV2	TGTGCCAGCAGTGAGGGACAAGAGACCCAGTACTTC	CASSEGQETQYF
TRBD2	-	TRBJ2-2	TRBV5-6	TGTGCCAGCAGCTCCAGTCTCCCCCGGGACCCCCTTCACGGGGGGTACACCGGGGAGCTGTTTTTT	CASSSSLPRDPLHGGYTGELFF
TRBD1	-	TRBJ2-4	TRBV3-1	TGCGCCAGCAGCTACCAGGGGGCAGGGGCCAAAAACATTCAGTACTTC	CASSYQGAGAKNIQYF
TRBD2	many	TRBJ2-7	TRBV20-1	TGCAGTGCTAGAGGGGCTAGCGGGAGTGACGACGAGCAGTACTTC	CSARGASGSDDEQYF
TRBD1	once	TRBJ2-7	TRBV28	TGTGCCAGCAGTTTAGAGGGACAGGGGGGCGAGCAGCACTTC	CASSLEGQGGEQHF
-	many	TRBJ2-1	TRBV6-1	TGTGCCAGCAGTTACAGGGACTCCTACAATGAGCAGTTCTTC	CASSYRDSYNEQFF